The clone carrying this T cell receptor (beta chain) was seen a handful of times. Its antigen is undetermined. Sequencing was performed with immunoSEQ multiplex PCR; in TCRdb, only in-frame clones are kept and a portion is missing. The sample consists of under 75,000 clones, 75% to 90% of them appearing once. With V trimmed by 2 bases and J by 2 bases, 4 bases remained unmatched. The CDR3 has 15 residues. Germline loops: CDR1 LNHNV, CDR2 YYDKDF (reference sequence). Viral peptide pools were used in the ViraFEST assay to expand antigen-specific CD4+ T cells, and sequencing came afterward. Cells that had been cultured for less than eleven days were the source of isolated CD4+ T cells. Having tested negative for nucleocapsid antibodies, the vaccine recipients showed no prior SARS-CoV-2 infection. Researchers reported culturing a few million PBMC in each well, adding around 10 IU/ml IL-2 and around 9.1 ug/ml peptides.

This specimen belongs to a study of vaccination effects on CD4 cells after COVID-19. The source material was CD4+ T cells from PBMCs cultured with SARS-CoV-2 spike peptides, sampled before COVID-19 vaccination. The rearrangement uses TRBV15 and TRBJ2-7, with TRBD1 matching 9 bases. This receptor was obtained from a human donor who received a COVID-19 vaccine. In DNA, the CDR3 is TGTGCCACCAGCAGACCGGGACAGGGTGCCTACGAGCAGTACGTC. The encoded protein is CATSRPGQGAYEQYV.